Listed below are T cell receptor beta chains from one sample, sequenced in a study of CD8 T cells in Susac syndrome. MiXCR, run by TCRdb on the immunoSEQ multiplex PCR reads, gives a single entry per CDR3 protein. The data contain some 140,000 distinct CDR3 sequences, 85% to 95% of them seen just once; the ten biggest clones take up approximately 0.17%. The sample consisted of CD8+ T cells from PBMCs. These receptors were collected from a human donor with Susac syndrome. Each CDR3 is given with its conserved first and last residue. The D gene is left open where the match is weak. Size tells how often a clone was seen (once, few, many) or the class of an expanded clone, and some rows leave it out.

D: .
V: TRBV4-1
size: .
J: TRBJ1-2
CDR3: CASSQEGPGQDGYTF
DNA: TGCGCCAGCAGCCAAGAGGGTCCGGGTCAGGATGGCTACACCTTC

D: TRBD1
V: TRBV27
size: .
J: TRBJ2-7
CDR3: CASSPILGQGWYEQYF
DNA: TGTGCCAGCAGCCCCATACTGGGACAGGGTTGGTACGAGCAGTACTTC

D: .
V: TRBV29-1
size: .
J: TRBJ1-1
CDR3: CSVRITEAFF
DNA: TGCAGCGTACGGATCACTGAAGCTTTCTTT

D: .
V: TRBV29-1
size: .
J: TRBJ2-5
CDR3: CSVVPGLAPAETQYF
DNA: TGCAGCGTGGTACCCGGGTTGGCCCCTGCAGAGACCCAGTACTTC

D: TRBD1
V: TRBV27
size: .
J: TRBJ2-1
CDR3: CASIPKTGLSYNEQFF
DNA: TGTGCCAGCATTCCGAAGACAGGGTTGAGCTACAATGAGCAGTTCTTC

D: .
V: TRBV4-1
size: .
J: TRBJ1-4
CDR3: CASTPPGGDEKLFF
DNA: TGCGCCAGCACCCCCCCCGGGGGCGATGAAAAACTGTTTTTT

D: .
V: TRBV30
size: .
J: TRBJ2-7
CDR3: CAWSTTGGSTSGDYEQYF
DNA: TGTGCCTGGAGTACTACAGGGGGTTCGACTAGCGGTGACTACGAGCAGTACTTC

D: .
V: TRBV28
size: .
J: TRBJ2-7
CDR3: CASTLRGTAYEQYF
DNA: TGTGCCAGCACTCTTCGGGGAACCGCCTACGAGCAGTACTTC

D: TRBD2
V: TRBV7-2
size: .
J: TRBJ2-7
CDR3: CASSAAAGGFYEQYF
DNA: TGTGCCAGCAGCGCCGCGGCGGGAGGGTTCTACGAGCAGTACTTC

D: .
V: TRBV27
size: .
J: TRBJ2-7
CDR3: CASSLTHIYEQYF
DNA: TGTGCCAGCAGTTTGACCCATATCTACGAGCAGTACTTC

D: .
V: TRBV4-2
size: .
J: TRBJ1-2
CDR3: CASSQEGGSPGVYGYTF
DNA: TGTGCCAGCAGCCAAGAGGGAGGATCTCCCGGAGTCTATGGCTACACCTTC

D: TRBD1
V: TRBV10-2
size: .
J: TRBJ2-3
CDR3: CASRDRAVGTDTQYF
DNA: TGCGCCAGCAGAGACAGGGCAGTAGGCACAGATACGCAGTATTTT

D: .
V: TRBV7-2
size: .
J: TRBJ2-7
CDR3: CASSNVSLDSSYYEQYF
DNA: TGTGCCAGCAGTAACGTCTCTCTAGACAGCAGCTACTACGAGCAGTACTTC

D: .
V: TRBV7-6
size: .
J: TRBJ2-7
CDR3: CASSQFGGEQYF
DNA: TGTGCCAGCAGCCAATTCGGGGGCGAGCAGTACTTC

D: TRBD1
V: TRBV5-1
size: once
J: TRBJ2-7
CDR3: CASSGTAAYEQYF
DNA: TGCGCCAGCAGCGGGACAGCGGCCTACGAGCAGTACTTC

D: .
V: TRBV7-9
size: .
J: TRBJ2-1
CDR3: CASSFDSSSYNEQFF
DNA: TGTGCCAGCAGCTTTGACTCGAGCTCCTACAATGAGCAGTTCTTC

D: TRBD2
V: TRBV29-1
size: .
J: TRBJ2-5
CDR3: CSVGSAGALETQYF
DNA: TGCAGCGTTGGGTCCGCGGGAGCGCTGGAGACCCAGTACTTC

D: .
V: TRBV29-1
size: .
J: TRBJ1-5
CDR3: CSVESGVNQPQHF
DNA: TGCAGCGTTGAGTCAGGGGTAAATCAGCCCCAGCATTTT

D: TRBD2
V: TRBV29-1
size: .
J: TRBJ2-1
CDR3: CSSGLAGLNNEQFF
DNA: TGCAGCTCGGGGCTAGCGGGGCTGAACAATGAGCAGTTCTTC

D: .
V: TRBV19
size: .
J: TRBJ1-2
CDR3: CASSTRQIIYGYTF
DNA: TGTGCCAGTAGTACCCGACAGATTATCTATGGCTACACCTTC

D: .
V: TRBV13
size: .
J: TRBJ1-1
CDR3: CASSSGLGEAFF
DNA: TGTGCCAGCAGCTCGGGTTTGGGGGAAGCTTTCTTT

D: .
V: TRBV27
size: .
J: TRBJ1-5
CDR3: CASSPYLLGDQPQHF
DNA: TGTGCCAGCAGTCCTTACCTCCTGGGGGATCAGCCCCAGCATTTT

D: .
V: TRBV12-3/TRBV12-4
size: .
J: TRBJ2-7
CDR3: CASTPAGRSYEQYF
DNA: TGTGCCAGCACCCCAGCGGGTCGGTCGTACGAGCAGTACTTC

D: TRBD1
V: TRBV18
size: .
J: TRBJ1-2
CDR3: CASSPGTGGPNYGYTF
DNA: TGTGCCAGCTCCCCCGGGACAGGGGGCCCTAACTATGGCTACACCTTC

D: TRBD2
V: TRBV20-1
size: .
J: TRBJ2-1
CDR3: CSATIEAGVELSNEQFF
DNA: TGCAGTGCTACGATAGAAGCGGGAGTCGAATTATCCAATGAGCAGTTCTTC

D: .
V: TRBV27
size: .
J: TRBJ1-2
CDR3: CASSFGGVGGYTF
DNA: TGTGCCAGCAGTTTCGGGGGTGTGGGTGGCTACACCTTC

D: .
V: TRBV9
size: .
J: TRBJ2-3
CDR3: CASSHGQYTDTQYF
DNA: TGTGCCAGCAGCCACGGACAGTACACAGATACGCAGTATTTT

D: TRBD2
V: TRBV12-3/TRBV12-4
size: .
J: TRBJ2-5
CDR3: CASSLGLAGGRRQETQYF
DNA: TGTGCCAGCAGTTTAGGGCTAGCGGGAGGGCGGCGGCAAGAGACCCAGTACTTC

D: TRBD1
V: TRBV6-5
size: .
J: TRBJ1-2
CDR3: CASRYTGGYGYTF
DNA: TGTGCCAGCAGATACACAGGGGGCTATGGCTACACCTTC

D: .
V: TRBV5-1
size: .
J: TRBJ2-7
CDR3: CASRGTYEQYF
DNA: TGCGCCAGCAGGGGGACCTACGAGCAGTACTTC

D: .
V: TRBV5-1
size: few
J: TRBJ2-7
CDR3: CASSFDGEQYF
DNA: TGCGCCAGCAGCTTCGATGGTGAGCAGTACTTC

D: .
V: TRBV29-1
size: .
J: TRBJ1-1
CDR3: CSVDQNTEAFF
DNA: TGCAGCGTCGACCAGAACACTGAAGCTTTCTTT

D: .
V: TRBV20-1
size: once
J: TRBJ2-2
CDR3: CSARPRDNTGELFF
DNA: TGCAGTGCTAGACCCCGGGACAACACCGGGGAGCTGTTTTTT

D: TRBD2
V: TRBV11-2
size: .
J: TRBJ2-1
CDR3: CASSLGGTSGDNEQFF
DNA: TGTGCCAGCAGCTTGGGGGGGACTAGCGGGGACAATGAGCAGTTCTTC

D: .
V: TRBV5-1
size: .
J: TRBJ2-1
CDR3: CASSLVLGRGKNEQFF
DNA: TGCGCCAGCAGCTTGGTGCTCGGGAGAGGTAAAAATGAGCAGTTCTTC

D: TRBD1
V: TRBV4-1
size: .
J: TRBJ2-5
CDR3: CASSQATGVAETQYF
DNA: TGCGCCAGCAGCCAAGCTACAGGGGTGGCAGAGACCCAGTACTTC

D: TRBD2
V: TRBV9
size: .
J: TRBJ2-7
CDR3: CASSVVATSSIYEQYF
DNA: TGTGCCAGCAGCGTAGTGGCGACTAGCTCCATCTACGAGCAGTACTTC

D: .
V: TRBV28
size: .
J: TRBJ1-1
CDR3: CASSSPLLGLTANTEAFF
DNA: TGTGCCAGCAGTTCTCCCCTCCTGGGCTTGACAGCGAACACTGAAGCTTTCTTT

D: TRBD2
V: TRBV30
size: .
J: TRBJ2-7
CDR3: CAWAGTSGNEQYF
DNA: TGTGCCTGGGCCGGGACTAGCGGGAACGAGCAGTACTTC

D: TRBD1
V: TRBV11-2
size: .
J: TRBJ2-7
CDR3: CASSFDWDRVALRYEQYF
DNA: TGTGCCAGCAGCTTTGATTGGGACAGGGTTGCCCTCCGCTACGAGCAGTACTTC

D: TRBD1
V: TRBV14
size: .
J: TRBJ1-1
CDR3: CASSQDWGQVDTEAFF
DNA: TGTGCCAGCAGCCAAGATTGGGGACAGGTTGACACTGAAGCTTTCTTT

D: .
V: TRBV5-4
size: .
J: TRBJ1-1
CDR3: CASPGPPEVAEAFF
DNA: TGTGCCAGCCCGGGGCCTCCCGAGGTCGCTGAAGCTTTCTTT

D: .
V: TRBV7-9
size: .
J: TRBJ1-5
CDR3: CASSGADQPQHF
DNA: TGTGCCAGCTCAGGGGCGGACCAGCCCCAGCATTTT

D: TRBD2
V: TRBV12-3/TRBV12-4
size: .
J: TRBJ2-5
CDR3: CATTSGNGDKYF
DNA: TGTGCCACCACTAGCGGAAACGGGGATAAGTACTTC

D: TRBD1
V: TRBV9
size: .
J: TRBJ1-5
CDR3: CASSTGGDNQPQHF
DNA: TGTGCCAGCAGCACAGGGGGCGACAATCAGCCCCAGCATTTT

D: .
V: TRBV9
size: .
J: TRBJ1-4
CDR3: CASTAGGTNEKLFF
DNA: TGTGCCAGCACTGCGGGGGGAACTAATGAAAAACTGTTTTTT

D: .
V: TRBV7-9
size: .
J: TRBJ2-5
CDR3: CASSPEQGGRQETQYF
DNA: TGTGCCAGCAGCCCTGAACAGGGCGGGCGCCAAGAGACCCAGTACTTC

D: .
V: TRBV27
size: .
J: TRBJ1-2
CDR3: CASSPYPNYGYTF
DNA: TGTGCCAGCAGTCCCTATCCTAACTATGGCTACACCTTC

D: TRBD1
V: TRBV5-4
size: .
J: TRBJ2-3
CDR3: CASRWDRGPDTQYF
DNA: TGTGCCAGCAGGTGGGACAGGGGGCCAGATACGCAGTATTTT

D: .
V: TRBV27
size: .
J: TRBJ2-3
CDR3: CASSPSDTASTDTQYF
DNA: TGTGCCAGCAGTCCATCCGACACCGCTAGCACAGATACGCAGTATTTT

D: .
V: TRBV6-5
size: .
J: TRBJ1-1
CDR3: CASSGTAETTEAFF
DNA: TGTGCCAGCAGTGGGACGGCCGAGACCACTGAAGCTTTCTTT

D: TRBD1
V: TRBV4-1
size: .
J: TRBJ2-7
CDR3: CASSHWTGESYEQYF
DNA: TGCGCCAGCAGCCACTGGACAGGGGAAAGCTACGAGCAGTACTTC

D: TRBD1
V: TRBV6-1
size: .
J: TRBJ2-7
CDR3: CASSEGPGQYITEQYF
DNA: TGTGCCAGCAGTGAGGGTCCGGGACAGTACATTACGGAGCAGTACTTC

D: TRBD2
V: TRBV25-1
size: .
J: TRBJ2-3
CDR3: CASQRASGEDTQYF
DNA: TGTGCCAGCCAAAGGGCTAGCGGGGAAGATACGCAGTATTTT